Listed below are T cell receptor beta chains from one sample, sequenced in a study of T cells in localized non-small cell lung cancer. Only in-frame clones appear in the TCRdb table, and some are missing; sequencing was by immunoSEQ multiplex PCR. The sample includes around 25,000 clones, roughly 90% of them seen just once. The source material was peripheral blood, sampled before any cancer treatment. The receptor source for this set is a man aged 40 to 70 with stage III squamous cell lung carcinoma. Each CDR3 is given without its conserved first and last residue. The D gene is left open where the match is weak.

TRBJ1-4	NA	TRBV25-1	ASSTRISRYNEKLF
TRBJ2-1	TRBD2	TRBV28	ASRKLAGSSYNEQF
TRBJ2-2	NA	TRBV4-3	ASSQDAQTSTGELF
TRBJ1-1	NA	TRBV6-4	ASSEGINTEAF
TRBJ2-1	TRBD2	TRBV27	ASSTGGETYNEQF
TRBJ2-7	NA	TRBV2	ASSVAQRTYEQY
TRBJ1-4	TRBD1	TRBV5-1	ASSDRTGGGEKLF
TRBJ2-7	TRBD2	TRBV18	ASSPGLAYEQY
TRBJ2-1	NA	TRBV2	ASGSGLKDEQF
TRBJ2-3	NA	TRBV4-3	ASSQDDVKGDTQY
TRBJ1-4	NA	TRBV4-3	ASSSSGGANEKLF
TRBJ1-3	NA	TRBV15	ATSRAGGSSGNTIY
TRBJ2-7	TRBD1	TRBV27	ASSLSGWDSYEQY
TRBJ1-2	NA	TRBV7-2	ASSLVAADNYGYT
TRBJ2-5	TRBD2	TRBV9	ASSVVAGVETQY
TRBJ1-2	NA	TRBV7-2	ASSLDRENGYT
TRBJ2-5	NA	TRBV9	ASSDTPQETQY
TRBJ2-1	TRBD2	TRBV25-1	ASSARRLAGGPNEQF
TRBJ2-2	NA	TRBV5-1	ASSLRQIGAGELF
TRBJ2-7	NA	TRBV27	ASIGGSYEQY
TRBJ2-2	NA	TRBV27	ASSFTIFTGELF